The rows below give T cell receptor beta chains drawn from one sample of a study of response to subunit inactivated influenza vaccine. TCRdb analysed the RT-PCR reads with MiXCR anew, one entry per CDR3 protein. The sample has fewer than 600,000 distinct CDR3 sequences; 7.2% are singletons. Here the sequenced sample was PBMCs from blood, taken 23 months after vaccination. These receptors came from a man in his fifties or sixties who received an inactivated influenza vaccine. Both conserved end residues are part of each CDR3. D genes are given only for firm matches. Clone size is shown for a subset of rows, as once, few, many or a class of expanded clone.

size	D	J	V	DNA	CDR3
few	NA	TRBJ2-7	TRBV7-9	TGTGCCAGCGGCCCGGGACTTCTCTGGGAGCAGTACTTC	CASGPGLLWEQYF
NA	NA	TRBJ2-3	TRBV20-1	TGCAGTGCTAGAGAACAAGAAGGTTTCTGGTACACAGATACGCAGTATTTT	CSAREQEGFWYTDTQYF
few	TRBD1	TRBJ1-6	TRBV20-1	TGCAGTGCTAGAGTGGGACAGGGGGGCAATTCACCCCTCCACTTT	CSARVGQGGNSPLHF
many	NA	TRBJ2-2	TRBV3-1	TGTGCCAGCAGCCAAGTTCAACTTAGGTGGAGTCCCGGGGAGCTGTTTTTT	CASSQVQLRWSPGELFF
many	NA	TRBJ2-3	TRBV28	TGTGCCAGCAGTTTCCGCGACTTCTATACGCAGTATTTT	CASSFRDFYTQYF
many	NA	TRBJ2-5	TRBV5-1	TGCGCCAGCAGATTAACAGGGTTCCAAGAGACCCAGTACTTC	CASRLTGFQETQYF
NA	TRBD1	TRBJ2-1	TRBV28	TGTGCCAGCAGTGCCCCTAACAGGGGGCCGCTATCATATGAGCAGTTCTTC	CASSAPNRGPLSYEQFF
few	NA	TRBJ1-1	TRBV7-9	TGTGCCAGCAGCTTAGTGTCAGGGGAGCCGGCCACTGAAGCTTTCTTT	CASSLVSGEPATEAFF
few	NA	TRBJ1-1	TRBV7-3	TGTGCCAGCAGCCCACAATACAGGTGGACCACTGAAGCTTTCTTT	CASSPQYRWTTEAFF
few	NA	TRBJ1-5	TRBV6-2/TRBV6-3	TGTGCCAGCAGTACAGGTGGGGTACAGCCCCAGCATTTT	CASSTGGVQPQHF
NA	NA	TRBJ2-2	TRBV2	TGTGCCAGCAGCTCCCTGGGGGGGGCGGATAGCGGGGAGCTGTTTTTT	CASSSLGGADSGELFF
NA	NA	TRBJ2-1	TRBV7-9	TGTGCCAGCAGCCGAACAGGGTCAACTGGCAATGAGCAGTTCTTC	CASSRTGSTGNEQFF
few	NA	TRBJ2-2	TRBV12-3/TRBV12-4	TGTGCCAGCAGTTTAGGTCCAATCGCGAGGCCTTACGGGGAGCTGTTTTTT	CASSLGPIARPYGELFF
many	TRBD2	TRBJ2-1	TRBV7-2	TGTGCCAGCACCCGTAGCGGGAGCTCCTACAATGAGCAGTTCTTC	CASTRSGSSYNEQFF
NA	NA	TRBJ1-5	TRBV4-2	TGTGCCAGCAGCCCATACATCTATCAGCCCCAGCATTTT	CASSPYIYQPQHF
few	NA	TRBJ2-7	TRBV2	TGTGCCAGCAGAGTTTTAGGAGTTCCCGAGCAGTACTTC	CASRVLGVPEQYF
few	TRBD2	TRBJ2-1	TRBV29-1	TGCAGCGTTGAAGATCGAGTAGCGGGAGTTAGCTACAATGAGCAGTTCTTC	CSVEDRVAGVSYNEQFF
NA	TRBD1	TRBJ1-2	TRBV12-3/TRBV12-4	TGTGCCAGCAGCCGACAGGGAGGGAGTACCTATGGCTACACCTTC	CASSRQGGSTYGYTF
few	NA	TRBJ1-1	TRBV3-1	TGTGCCAGCAGCCAAGGTGTGAGGTGGCTGGCTTTCTTT	CASSQGVRWLAFF
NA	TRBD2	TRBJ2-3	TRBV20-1	TGCAGTGCTAGAGGTGGTAGCGGGTCGCAGTATTTT	CSARGGSGSQYF
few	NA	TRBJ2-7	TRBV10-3	TGTGCCATCAGTGGCTACAGCTCCTACGAGCAGTACTTC	CAISGYSSYEQYF
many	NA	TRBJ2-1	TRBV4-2	TGTGCCAGCAGCGCAGACGACTGGAGTGAGCAGTTCTTC	CASSADDWSEQFF
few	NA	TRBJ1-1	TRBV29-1	TGCAGCGTTGCCTCCAGGGTTGGGGACACTGAAGCTTTCTTT	CSVASRVGDTEAFF
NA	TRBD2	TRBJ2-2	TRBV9	TGTGCCAGCAGCTCCCCGGGACTAGCAGCGAACACCGGGGAGCTGTTTTTT	CASSSPGLAANTGELFF